The rows below give T cell receptor beta chains drawn from one sample of a study of cytomegalovirus exposure and HLA in healthy donors. Sequenced by immunoSEQ multiplex PCR; TCRdb stores in-frame clones only, minus some. The top ten clones hold more than 2% of a sample with roughly 190,000 clones, just over 75% of them seen once. Sequenced: PBMCs. Every receptor here comes from a woman in her twenties or thirties in good health and CMV-seropositive. CDR3s include the opening cysteine and the closing phenylalanine or tryptophan. D genes are given only for firm matches. Only some rows state a clone size, as once, few, many or a class for expanded clones.

size: NA
V: TRBV27
D: TRBD1
J: TRBJ2-1
CDR3: CASSFKGQLYNEQFF
DNA: TGTGCCAGCAGTTTTAAGGGACAGTTATACAATGAGCAGTTCTTC

size: NA
V: TRBV7-9
D: TRBD2
J: TRBJ2-7
CDR3: CASSSSTSGKYEQYF
DNA: TGTGCCAGCAGCTCGTCGACTAGCGGGAAATACGAGCAGTACTTC

size: NA
V: TRBV7-2
D: TRBD2
J: TRBJ2-2
CDR3: CASSQTSSPRPGELFF
DNA: TGTGCCAGCAGCCAGACTAGCAGCCCCCGTCCCGGGGAGCTGTTTTTT

size: NA
V: TRBV28
D: TRBD1
J: TRBJ2-2
CDR3: CASIRQGRAGELFF
DNA: TGTGCCAGCATCCGACAGGGAAGGGCCGGGGAGCTGTTTTTT

size: once
V: TRBV29-1
D: NA
J: TRBJ2-2
CDR3: CSSRRDTGELFF
DNA: TGCAGCTCGCGGCGGGACACCGGGGAGCTGTTTTTT

size: NA
V: TRBV15
D: NA
J: TRBJ2-7
CDR3: CATSRAPGHRSYEQYF
DNA: TGTGCCACCAGCAGAGCCCCTGGACATCGCTCCTACGAGCAGTACTTC

size: once
V: TRBV4-3
D: TRBD1
J: TRBJ2-3
CDR3: CASSHGTGGGTDTQYF
DNA: TGCGCCAGCAGCCATGGGACAGGGGGCGGCACAGATACGCAGTATTTT

size: NA
V: TRBV5-1
D: NA
J: TRBJ1-4
CDR3: CASSLVPGVNEKLFF
DNA: TGCGCCAGCAGCTTGGTGCCAGGGGTTAATGAAAAACTGTTTTTT

size: NA
V: TRBV29-1
D: NA
J: TRBJ2-6
CDR3: CSVVSGSGANVLTF
DNA: TGCAGCGTTGTTTCAGGCTCTGGGGCCAACGTCCTGACTTTC

size: NA
V: TRBV27
D: TRBD2
J: TRBJ2-3
CDR3: CASSPPWGEGRADTQYF
DNA: TGTGCCAGCAGTCCCCCGTGGGGGGAGGGCCGGGCAGATACGCAGTATTTT

size: NA
V: TRBV7-6
D: NA
J: TRBJ1-3
CDR3: CASSPQGGGNTIYF
DNA: TGTGCCAGCAGCCCACAGGGTGGTGGAAACACCATATATTTT

size: NA
V: TRBV5-1
D: NA
J: TRBJ1-2
CDR3: CASSAGQKNYGYTF
DNA: TGCGCCAGCAGCGCCGGACAGAAGAACTATGGCTACACCTTC

size: NA
V: TRBV28
D: TRBD1
J: TRBJ2-7
CDR3: CASSRDREGSYEQYF
DNA: TGTGCCAGCAGTCGTGACAGGGAAGGTTCCTACGAGCAGTACTTC

size: NA
V: TRBV15
D: TRBD2
J: TRBJ2-1
CDR3: CATSGGLSDNEQFF
DNA: TGTGCCACCAGCGGGGGACTATCGGACAATGAGCAGTTCTTC

size: NA
V: TRBV2
D: NA
J: TRBJ2-7
CDR3: CASSEVKELIYEQYF
DNA: TGTGCCAGCAGTGAAGTCAAAGAGCTGATCTACGAGCAGTACTTC

size: NA
V: TRBV11-2
D: NA
J: TRBJ1-3
CDR3: CASSLGTSSGNTIYF
DNA: TGTGCCAGCAGCTTAGGGACAAGCTCTGGAAACACCATATATTTT

size: NA
V: TRBV29-1
D: TRBD1
J: TRBJ1-2
CDR3: CSVQSGGLGYTF
DNA: TGCAGCGTTCAATCAGGGGGCCTTGGCTACACCTTC

size: NA
V: TRBV6-1
D: NA
J: TRBJ1-1
CDR3: CASSARWQGLNTEAFF
DNA: TGTGCCAGCAGTGCTAGGTGGCAGGGACTCAACACTGAAGCTTTCTTT

size: NA
V: TRBV2
D: TRBD1
J: TRBJ1-4
CDR3: CASSDRGNSGEKLFF
DNA: TGTGCCAGCAGCGACAGGGGAAATTCGGGTGAAAAACTGTTTTTT

size: NA
V: TRBV13
D: NA
J: TRBJ2-7
CDR3: CASSPGTTYEQYF
DNA: TGTGCCAGCAGCCCCGGGACAACCTACGAGCAGTACTTC

size: NA
V: TRBV10-1
D: NA
J: TRBJ2-1
CDR3: CASSESIGGNEQFF
DNA: TGCGCCAGCAGTGAGTCAATAGGGGGCAATGAGCAGTTCTTC

size: once
V: TRBV7-9
D: TRBD2
J: TRBJ2-5
CDR3: CASSSELAVLQETQYF
DNA: TGTGCCAGCAGCTCGGAACTAGCGGTTCTACAAGAGACCCAGTACTTC

size: NA
V: TRBV30
D: TRBD1
J: TRBJ1-2
CDR3: CAWSVLTGAGYGYTF
DNA: TGTGCCTGGAGTGTACTGACAGGGGCGGGCTATGGCTACACCTTC

size: few
V: TRBV6-5
D: NA
J: TRBJ1-2
CDR3: CASSYSGGGYGYTF
DNA: TGTGCCAGCAGTTACTCTGGGGGAGGCTATGGCTACACCTTC

size: NA
V: TRBV9
D: TRBD2
J: TRBJ2-1
CDR3: CASSVRRSGGNNEQFF
DNA: TGTGCCAGCAGCGTAAGGAGGAGCGGGGGGAATAATGAGCAGTTCTTC

size: NA
V: TRBV19
D: TRBD2
J: TRBJ2-1
CDR3: CASSVLAGEYNEQFF
DNA: TGTGCCAGTAGTGTACTAGCGGGAGAATACAATGAGCAGTTCTTC

size: NA
V: TRBV18
D: NA
J: TRBJ2-7
CDR3: CASSPTGTEQYF
DNA: TGTGCCAGCTCACCAACCGGGACAGAGCAGTACTTC

size: NA
V: TRBV5-1
D: NA
J: TRBJ2-5
CDR3: CASSLGLGETQYF
DNA: TGCGCCAGCAGCTTGGGACTGGGAGAGACCCAGTACTTC

size: few
V: TRBV25-1
D: NA
J: TRBJ2-3
CDR3: CASQGTSTDTQYF
DNA: TGTGCCAGCCAGGGCACTAGCACAGATACGCAGTATTTT

size: NA
V: TRBV19
D: NA
J: TRBJ1-6
CDR3: CASTPDGGSSYNSPLHF
DNA: TGTGCCAGTACCCCGGATGGGGGGAGCTCCTATAATTCACCCCTCCACTTT

size: NA
V: TRBV6-5
D: TRBD2
J: TRBJ2-7
CDR3: CASSYMGLKGQHEQYF
DNA: TGTGCCAGCAGCTACATGGGACTAAAGGGCCAACACGAGCAGTACTTC

size: NA
V: TRBV5-1
D: TRBD2
J: TRBJ2-1
CDR3: CASSGTSGSYNEQFF
DNA: TGCGCCAGCAGCGGGACTAGCGGATCCTACAATGAGCAGTTCTTC

size: NA
V: TRBV7-9
D: NA
J: TRBJ1-5
CDR3: CASSSSGDQPQHF
DNA: TGTGCCAGCAGCTCCTCAGGGGATCAGCCCCAGCATTTT

size: NA
V: TRBV12-5
D: NA
J: TRBJ1-1
CDR3: CASGLEEGTEAFF
DNA: TGTGCTAGTGGTTTGGAAGAGGGCACTGAAGCTTTCTTT

size: NA
V: TRBV30
D: TRBD2
J: TRBJ2-7
CDR3: CAWSVLAGGPSYEQYF
DNA: TGTGCCTGGAGTGTACTAGCGGGAGGTCCCTCCTACGAGCAGTACTTC